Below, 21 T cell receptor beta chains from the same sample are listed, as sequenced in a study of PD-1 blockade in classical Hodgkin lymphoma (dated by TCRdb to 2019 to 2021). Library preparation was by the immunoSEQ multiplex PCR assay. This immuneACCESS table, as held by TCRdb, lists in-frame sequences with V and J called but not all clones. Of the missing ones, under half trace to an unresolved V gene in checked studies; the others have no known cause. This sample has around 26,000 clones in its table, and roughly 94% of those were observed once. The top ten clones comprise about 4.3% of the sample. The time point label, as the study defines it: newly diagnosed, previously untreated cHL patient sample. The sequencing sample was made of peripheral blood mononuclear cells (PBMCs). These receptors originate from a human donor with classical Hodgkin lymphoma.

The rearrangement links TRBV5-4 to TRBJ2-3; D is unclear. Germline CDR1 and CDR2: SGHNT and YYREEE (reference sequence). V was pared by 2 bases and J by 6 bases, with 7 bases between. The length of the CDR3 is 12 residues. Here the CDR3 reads CASSFQTDTQYF. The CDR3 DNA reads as TGTGCCAGCAGCTTCCAAACGGATACGCAGTATTTT.

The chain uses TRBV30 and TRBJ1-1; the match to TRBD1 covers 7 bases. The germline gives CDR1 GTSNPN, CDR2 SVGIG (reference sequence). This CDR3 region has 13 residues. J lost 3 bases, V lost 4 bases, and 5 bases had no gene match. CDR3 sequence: CAWTGGSDTEAFF. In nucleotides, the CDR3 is TGTGCCTGGACAGGGGGATCAGACACTGAAGCTTTCTTT.

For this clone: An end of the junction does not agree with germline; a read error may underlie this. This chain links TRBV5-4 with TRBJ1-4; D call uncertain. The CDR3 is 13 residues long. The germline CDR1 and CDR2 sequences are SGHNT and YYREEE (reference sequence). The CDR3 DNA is TGTGCCAGCAGTTTGGCAACTAATGAAAAACTGTTTTTT. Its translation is CASSLATNEKLFF.

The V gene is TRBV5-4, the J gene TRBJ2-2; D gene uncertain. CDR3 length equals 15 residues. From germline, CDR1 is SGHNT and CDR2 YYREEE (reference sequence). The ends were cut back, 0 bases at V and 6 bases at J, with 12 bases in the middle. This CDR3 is CASSLAQVHPGELFF. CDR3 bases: TGTGCCAGCAGCTTGGCTCAGGTACACCCCGGGGAGCTGTTTTTT.

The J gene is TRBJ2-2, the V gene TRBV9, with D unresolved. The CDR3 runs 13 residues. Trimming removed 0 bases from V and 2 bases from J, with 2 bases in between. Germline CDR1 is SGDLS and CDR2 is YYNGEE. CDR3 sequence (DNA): TGTGCCAGCAGCGTAGGAAACACCGGGGAGCTGTTTTTT. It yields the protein CASSVGNTGELFF.

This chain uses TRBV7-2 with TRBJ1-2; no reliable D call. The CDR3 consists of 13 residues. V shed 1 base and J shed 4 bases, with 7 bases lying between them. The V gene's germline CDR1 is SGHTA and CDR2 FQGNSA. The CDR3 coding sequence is TGTGCCAGCAGCTTAGAAGAGATCTATGGCTACACCTTC. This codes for CASSLEEIYGYTF.

CDR3 DNA sequence: TGCGCCAGCAGCCAGCTTGGGACTAGCGGGGCGGGAGATACGCAGTATTTT. The encoded protein is CASSQLGTSGAGDTQYF. The J gene is TRBJ2-3, the V gene TRBV4-1; 13 positions agree with TRBD2. The CDR3 runs to 17 residues. V shed 3 bases and J 5 bases; nucleotides not matched to a gene: 8. CDR1 is MGHRA, CDR2 YSYEKL, per germline.

The CDR3 DNA is TGTGCCAGCAGCTTAGATGTCAGGCCGAACACTGAAGCTTTCTTT. Its protein product is CASSLDVRPNTEAFF. The chain joins TRBV7-3 to TRBJ1-1; D remains ambiguous. V lost 2 bases, J lost 1 base, and 11 bases lay in between. The CDR3 contains 15 residues. CDR1 and CDR2 from the germline V gene are SGHTA and FQGTGA.

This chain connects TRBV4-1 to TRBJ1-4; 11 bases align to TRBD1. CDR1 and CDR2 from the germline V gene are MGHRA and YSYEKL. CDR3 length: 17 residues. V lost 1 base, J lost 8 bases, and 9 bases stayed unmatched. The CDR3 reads CASSQGRGQGAREKLFF. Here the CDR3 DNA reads TGCGCCAGCAGCCAAGGGCGCGGACAGGGGGCAAGAGAAAAACTGTTTTTT.

CDR3 coding DNA: TGTGCCAGCAGTTACTCGAGCCGACTCAGGGAAGCTTTCTTT. Protein product: CASSYSSRLREAFF. The gene calls are TRBV6-5 and TRBJ1-1; D uncertain. The V end lost 0 bases, the J end lost 8 bases, and 13 bases lay between the germline ends. The CDR3 loop spans 14 amino acids. Germline CDR1 is MNHEY and CDR2 is SVGAGI.

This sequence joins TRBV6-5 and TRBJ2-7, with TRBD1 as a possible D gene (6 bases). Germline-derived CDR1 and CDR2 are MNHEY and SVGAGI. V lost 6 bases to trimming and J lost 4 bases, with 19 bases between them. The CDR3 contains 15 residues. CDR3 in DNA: TGTGCCAGCAGGACGATCCGACAGGCGACTTACGAGCAGTACTTC. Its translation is CASRTIRQATYEQYF.

CDR3 protein: CVRPAMWGPFAGQGLISDGYTF. DNA of the CDR3: TGTGTCAGACCCGCGATGTGGGGTCCTTTTGCGGGACAGGGCCTCATATCGGATGGCTACACCTTC. This sequence joins TRBV7-5 and TRBJ1-2; whether TRBD1, the table's D call, matches the DNA was not checked. TRBV7-5 is labeled a pseudogene. The CDR3 covers 22 residues.

CDR3 in DNA: TGTGCCAGTTCGTCAGGGTTGAGGGCTTTCTTT. Its protein product is CASSSGLRAFF. The chain employs TRBV19 and TRBJ1-1, with D perhaps matching TRBD1 (5 bases). The germline gives CDR1 LNHDA, CDR2 SQIVND (reference sequence). V was pared by 8 bases and J by 11 bases, with 15 bases between. The CDR3 length is 11 residues.

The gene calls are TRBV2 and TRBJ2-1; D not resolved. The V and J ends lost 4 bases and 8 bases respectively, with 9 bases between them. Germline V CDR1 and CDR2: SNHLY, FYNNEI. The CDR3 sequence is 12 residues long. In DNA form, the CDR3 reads TGTGCCAGCAGTGTGGGTACCTATGAGCAGTTCTTC. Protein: CASSVGTYEQFF.

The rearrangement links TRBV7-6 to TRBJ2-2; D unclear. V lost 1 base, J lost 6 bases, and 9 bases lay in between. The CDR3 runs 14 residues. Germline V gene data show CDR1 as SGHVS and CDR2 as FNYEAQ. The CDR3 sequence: CASSLVWGSGELFF. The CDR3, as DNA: TGTGCCAGCAGCTTAGTGTGGGGTTCCGGGGAGCTGTTTTTT.

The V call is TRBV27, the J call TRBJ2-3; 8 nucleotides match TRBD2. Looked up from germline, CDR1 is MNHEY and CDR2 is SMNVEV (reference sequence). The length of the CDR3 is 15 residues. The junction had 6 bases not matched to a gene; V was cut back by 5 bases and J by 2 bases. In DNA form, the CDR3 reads TGTGCCAGCAGTAAAGCGGGGGCTAACACAGATACGCAGTATTTT. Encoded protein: CASSKAGANTDTQYF.

The chain's CDR3 is CASSLGREAEQFF. CDR3 in DNA: TGTGCCAGCAGTTTAGGCAGGGAAGCTGAGCAGTTCTTC. The chain combines TRBV27 with TRBJ2-1, with a tentative D call TRBD1 (5 bases). V lost 2 bases and J 9 bases, leaving 11 bases between the germline ends. There are 13 residues in the CDR3. Germline CDR1 reads MNHEY; CDR2 reads SMNVEV (reference sequence).

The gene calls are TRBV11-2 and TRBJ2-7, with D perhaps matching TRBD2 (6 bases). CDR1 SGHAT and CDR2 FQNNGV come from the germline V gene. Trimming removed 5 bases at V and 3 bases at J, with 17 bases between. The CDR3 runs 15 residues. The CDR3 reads CASSIRWGEIYEQYF. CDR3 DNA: TGTGCCAGCAGCATAAGATGGGGGGAGATCTACGAGCAGTACTTC.

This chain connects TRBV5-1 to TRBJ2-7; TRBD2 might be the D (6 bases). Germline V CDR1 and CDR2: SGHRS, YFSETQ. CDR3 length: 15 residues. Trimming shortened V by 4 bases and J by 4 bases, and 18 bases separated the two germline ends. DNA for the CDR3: TGCGCCAGCAGCCCGACGGAGGGTCGTATTTACGAGCAGTACTTC. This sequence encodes CASSPTEGRIYEQYF.

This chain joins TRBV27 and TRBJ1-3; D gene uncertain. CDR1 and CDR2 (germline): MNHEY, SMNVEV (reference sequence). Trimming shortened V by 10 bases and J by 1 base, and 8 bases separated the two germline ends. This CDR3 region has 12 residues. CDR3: CAIDPSGNTIYF. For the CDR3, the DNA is TGTGCCATCGATCCTTCTGGAAACACCATATATTTT.

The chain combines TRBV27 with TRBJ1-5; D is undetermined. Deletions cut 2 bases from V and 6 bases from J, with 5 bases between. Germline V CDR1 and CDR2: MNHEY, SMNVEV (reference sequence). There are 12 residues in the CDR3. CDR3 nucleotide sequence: TGTGCCAGCAGTTTAGGTGGTCAGCCCCAGCATTTT. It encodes CASSLGGQPQHF.